The clone carrying this TCR beta chain was counted once. The target antigen is unknown. This sample stems from a study of cytomegalovirus exposure and HLA in healthy donors. General study points: Excluded were some V segments that proved indistinguishable, including TRBV6-2 and TRBV6-3. The CMV antigen specificity of a few CMV-associated chains was confirmed through in vitro analysis.

Amplification used 60 Vbeta primers and 13 Jbeta primers. TCRdb keeps only in-frame clones here, not all; method: immunoSEQ multiplex PCR. Of about 190,000 clones in the sample, around 83% were seen once. Between the trimmed V and J ends, which lost 3 bases and 5 bases, there was a span of 4 bases. CDR1 and CDR2 from the germline V gene are KGHSH and LQKENI. The CDR3 loop spans 11 amino acids. Sequencing was done on a sample of PBMCs. The receptor comes from a woman in her forties in good health and CMV-seronegative. This chain uses TRBV18 with TRBJ2-5; D gene unclear. CDR3 loop: CASSPQETQYF. The DNA of the CDR3 is TGTGCCAGCTCACCCCAGGAGACCCAGTACTTC.